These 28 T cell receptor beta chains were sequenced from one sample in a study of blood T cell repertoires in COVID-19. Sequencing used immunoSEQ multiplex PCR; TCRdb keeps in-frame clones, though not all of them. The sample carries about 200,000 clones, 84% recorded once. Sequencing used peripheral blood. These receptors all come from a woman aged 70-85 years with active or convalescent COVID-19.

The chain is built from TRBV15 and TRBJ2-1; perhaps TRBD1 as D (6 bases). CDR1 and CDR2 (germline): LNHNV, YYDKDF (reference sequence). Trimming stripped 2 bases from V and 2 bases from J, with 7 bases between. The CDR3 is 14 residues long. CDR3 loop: CATSRRTAYNEQFF. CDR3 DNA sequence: TGTGCCACCAGCAGAAGGACAGCCTACAATGAGCAGTTCTTC.

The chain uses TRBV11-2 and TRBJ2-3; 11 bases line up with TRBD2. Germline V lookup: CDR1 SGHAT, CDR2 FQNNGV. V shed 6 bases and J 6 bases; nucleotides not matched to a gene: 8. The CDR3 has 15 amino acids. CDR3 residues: CASRHIAGGGDTQYF. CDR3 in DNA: TGTGCCAGCAGGCATATAGCGGGAGGGGGGGATACGCAGTATTTT.

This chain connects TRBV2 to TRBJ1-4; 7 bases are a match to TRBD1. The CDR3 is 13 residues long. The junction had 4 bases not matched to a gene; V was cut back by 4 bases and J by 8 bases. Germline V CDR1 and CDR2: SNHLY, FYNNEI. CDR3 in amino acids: CASSGQGAEKLFF. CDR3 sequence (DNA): TGTGCCAGCAGTGGACAGGGAGCCGAAAAACTGTTTTTT.

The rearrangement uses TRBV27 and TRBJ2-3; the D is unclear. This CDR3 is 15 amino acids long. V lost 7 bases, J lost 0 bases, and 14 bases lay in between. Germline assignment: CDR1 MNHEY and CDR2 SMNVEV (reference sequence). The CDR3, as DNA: TGTGCCAGCACCCCGGGTCCCACGAGCACAGATACGCAGTATTTT. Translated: CASTPGPTSTDTQYF.

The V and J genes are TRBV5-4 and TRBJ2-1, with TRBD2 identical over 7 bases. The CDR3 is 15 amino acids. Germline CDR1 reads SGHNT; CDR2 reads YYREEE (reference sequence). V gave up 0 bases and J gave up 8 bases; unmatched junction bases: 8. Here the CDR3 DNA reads TGTGCCAGCAGCTTGGCGGGAGGCACATCTGATGAGCAGTTCTTC. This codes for CASSLAGGTSDEQFF.

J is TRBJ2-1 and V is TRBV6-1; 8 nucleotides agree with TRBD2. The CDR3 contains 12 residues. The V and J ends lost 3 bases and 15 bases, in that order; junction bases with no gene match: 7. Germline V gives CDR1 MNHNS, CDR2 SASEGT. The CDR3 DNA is TGTGCCAGCAGTGATGATCTTCGGGAGGGGTTCTTC. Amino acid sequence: CASSDDLREGFF.

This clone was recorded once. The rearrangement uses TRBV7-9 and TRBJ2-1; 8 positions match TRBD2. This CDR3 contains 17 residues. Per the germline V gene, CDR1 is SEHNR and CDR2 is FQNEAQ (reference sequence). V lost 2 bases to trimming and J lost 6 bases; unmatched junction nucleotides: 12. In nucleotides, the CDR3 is TGTGCCAGCAGCTTAACGGGATCGGGAGGGCTTACCAATGAGCAGTTCTTC. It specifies CASSLTGSGGLTNEQFF.

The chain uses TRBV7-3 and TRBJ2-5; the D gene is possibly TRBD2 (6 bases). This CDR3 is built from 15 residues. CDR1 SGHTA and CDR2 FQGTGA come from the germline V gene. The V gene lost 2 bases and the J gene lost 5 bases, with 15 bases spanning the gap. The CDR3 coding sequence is TGTGCCAGCAGCTTACTCGGGGGAAGTTTGGAGACCCAGTACTTC. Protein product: CASSLLGGSLETQYF.

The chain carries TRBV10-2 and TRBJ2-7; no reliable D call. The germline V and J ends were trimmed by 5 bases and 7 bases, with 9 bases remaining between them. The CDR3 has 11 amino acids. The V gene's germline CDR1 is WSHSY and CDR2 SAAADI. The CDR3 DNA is TGCGCCAGCAGTTCGGAGTGGGAGCAGTACTTC. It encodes CASSSEWEQYF.

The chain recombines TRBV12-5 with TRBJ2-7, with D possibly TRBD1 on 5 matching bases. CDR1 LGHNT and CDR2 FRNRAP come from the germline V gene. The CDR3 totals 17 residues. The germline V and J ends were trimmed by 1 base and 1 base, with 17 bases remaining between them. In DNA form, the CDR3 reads TGTGCTAGTGGTTTGGCCCCTCAGGGCCTTATTTCCTACGAGCAGTACTTC. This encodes CASGLAPQGLISYEQYF.

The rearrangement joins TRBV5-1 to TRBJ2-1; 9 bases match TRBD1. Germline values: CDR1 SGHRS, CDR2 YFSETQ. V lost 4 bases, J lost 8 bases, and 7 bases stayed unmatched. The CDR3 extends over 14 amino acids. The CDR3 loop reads CASSEGDRVDEQFF. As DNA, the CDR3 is TGCGCCAGCAGCGAAGGGGACAGGGTCGATGAGCAGTTCTTC. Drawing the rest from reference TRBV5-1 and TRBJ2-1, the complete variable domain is KAGVTQTPRYLIKTRGQQVTLSCSPISGHRSVSWYQQTPGQGLQFLFEYFSETQRNKGNFPGRFSGRQFSNSRSEMNVSTLELGDSALYLCASSEGDRVDEQFFGPGTRLTVL.

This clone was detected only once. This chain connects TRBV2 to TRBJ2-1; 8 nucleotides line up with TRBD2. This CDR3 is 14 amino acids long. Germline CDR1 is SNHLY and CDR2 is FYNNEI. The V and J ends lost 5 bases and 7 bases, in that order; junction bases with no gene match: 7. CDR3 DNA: TGTGCCAGCAGTCGAGCGGGAGACGAAAATGAGCAGTTCTTC. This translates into CASSRAGDENEQFF.

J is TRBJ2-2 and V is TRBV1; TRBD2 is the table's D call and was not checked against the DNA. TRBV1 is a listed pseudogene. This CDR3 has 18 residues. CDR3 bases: TGCACCAGCAGCCAAGATGAGGGGGGGACTAGCGGGACCGGGGAGCTGTTTTTT. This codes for CTSSQDEGGTSGTGELFF.

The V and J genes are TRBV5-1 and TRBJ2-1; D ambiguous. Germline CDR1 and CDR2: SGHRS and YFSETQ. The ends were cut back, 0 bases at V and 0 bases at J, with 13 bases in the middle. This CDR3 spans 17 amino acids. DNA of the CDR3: TGCGCCAGCAGCTTGGAGAGTCGCCTGAGCTCCTACAATGAGCAGTTCTTC. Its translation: CASSLESRLSSYNEQFF.

In nucleotides, the CDR3 is TGCGCCAGCAGTACATCAGGCTCCTATAATTCACCCCTCCACTTT. Its protein is CASSTSGSYNSPLHF. V usage is TRBV5-1 and J usage is TRBJ1-6; D is ambiguous. Trimming shortened V by 5 bases and J by 0 bases, and 9 bases separated the two germline ends. This CDR3 has 15 residues. Germline lookup yields CDR1 SGHRS and CDR2 YFSETQ. Looking up the rest from reference TRBV5-1 and TRBJ1-6 gives the full variable domain: KAGVTQTPRYLIKTRGQQVTLSCSPISGHRSVSWYQQTPGQGLQFLFEYFSETQRNKGNFPGRFSGRQFSNSRSEMNVSTLELGDSALYLCASSTSGSYNSPLHFGNGTRLTVT.

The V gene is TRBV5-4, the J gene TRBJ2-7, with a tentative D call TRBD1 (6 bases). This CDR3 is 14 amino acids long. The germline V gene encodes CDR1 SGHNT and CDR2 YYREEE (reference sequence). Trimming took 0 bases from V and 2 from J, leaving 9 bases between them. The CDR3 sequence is CASSLGQVPYEQYF. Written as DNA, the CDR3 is TGTGCCAGCAGCTTGGGACAGGTCCCCTACGAGCAGTACTTC.

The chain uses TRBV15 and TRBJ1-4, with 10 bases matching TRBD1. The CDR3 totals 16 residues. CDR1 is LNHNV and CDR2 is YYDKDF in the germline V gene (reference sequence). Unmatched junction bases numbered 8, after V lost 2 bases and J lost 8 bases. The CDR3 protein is CATSRLQTGGGEKLFF. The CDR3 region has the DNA TGTGCCACCAGCAGACTGCAGACAGGGGGCGGAGAAAAACTGTTTTTT.

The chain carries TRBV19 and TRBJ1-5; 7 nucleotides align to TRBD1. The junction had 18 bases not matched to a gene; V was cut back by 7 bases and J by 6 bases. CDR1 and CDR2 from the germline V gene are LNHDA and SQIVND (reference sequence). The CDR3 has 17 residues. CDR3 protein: CASNEPRQGTSGQPQHF. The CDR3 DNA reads TGTGCCAGTAATGAGCCCCGACAGGGAACTTCAGGTCAGCCCCAGCATTTT.

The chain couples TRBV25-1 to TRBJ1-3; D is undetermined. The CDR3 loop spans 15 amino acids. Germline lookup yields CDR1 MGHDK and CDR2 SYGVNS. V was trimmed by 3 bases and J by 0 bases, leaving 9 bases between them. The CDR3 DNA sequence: TGTGCCAGCAGTGATGGAGATTACTCTGGAAACACCATATATTTT. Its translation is CASSDGDYSGNTIYF.

CDR3 sequence (DNA): TGTGCCAGTAGTATCGAGCGCGGGAGGCTGACAGATACGCAGTATTTT. It is translated as CASSIERGRLTDTQYF. The gene calls are TRBV19 and TRBJ2-3; TRBD2 matches at 8 bases. The junction had 8 bases not matched to a gene; V was cut back by 3 bases and J by 3 bases. This CDR3 is 16 amino acids long. Germline assignment: CDR1 LNHDA and CDR2 SQIVND (reference sequence). The full variable domain, its missing parts supplied by reference TRBV19 and TRBJ2-3, is DGGITQSPKYLFRKEGQNVTLSCEQNLNHDAMYWYRQDPGQGLRLIYYSQIVNDFQKGDIAEGYSVSREKKESFPLTVTSAQKNPTAFYLCASSIERGRLTDTQYFGPGTRLTVL.

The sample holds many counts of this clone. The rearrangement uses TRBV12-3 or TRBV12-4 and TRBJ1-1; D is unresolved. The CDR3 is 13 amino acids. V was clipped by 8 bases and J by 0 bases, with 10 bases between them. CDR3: CASRKLVNTEAFF. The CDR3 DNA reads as TGTGCCAGCCGCAAACTGGTGAACACTGAAGCTTTCTTT.

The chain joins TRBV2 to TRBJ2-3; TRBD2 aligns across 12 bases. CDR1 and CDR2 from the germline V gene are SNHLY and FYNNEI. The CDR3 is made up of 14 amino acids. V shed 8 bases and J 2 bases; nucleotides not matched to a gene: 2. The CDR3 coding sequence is TGTGCCAGCCGACTAGCGGGAGTCACAGATACGCAGTATTTT. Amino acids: CASRLAGVTDTQYF. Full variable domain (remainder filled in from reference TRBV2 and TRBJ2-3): EPEVTQTPSHQVTQMGQEVILRCVPISNHLYFYWYRQILGQKVEFLVSFYNNEISEKSEIFDDQFSVERPDGSNFTLKIRSTKLEDSAMYFCASRLAGVTDTQYFGPGTRLTVL.

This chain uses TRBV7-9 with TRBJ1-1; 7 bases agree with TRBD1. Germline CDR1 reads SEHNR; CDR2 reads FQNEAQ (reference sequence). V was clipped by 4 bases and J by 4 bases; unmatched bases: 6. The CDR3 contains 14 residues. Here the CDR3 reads CASSYTGASTEAFF. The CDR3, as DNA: TGTGCCAGCAGCTACACAGGGGCCAGCACTGAAGCTTTCTTT.

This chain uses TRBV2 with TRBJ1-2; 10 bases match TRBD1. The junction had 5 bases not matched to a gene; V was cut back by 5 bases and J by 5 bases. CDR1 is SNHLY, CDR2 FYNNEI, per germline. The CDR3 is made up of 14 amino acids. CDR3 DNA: TGTGCCAGCAGTCGACAGGGGGCCCGATATGGCTACACCTTC. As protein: CASSRQGARYGYTF.

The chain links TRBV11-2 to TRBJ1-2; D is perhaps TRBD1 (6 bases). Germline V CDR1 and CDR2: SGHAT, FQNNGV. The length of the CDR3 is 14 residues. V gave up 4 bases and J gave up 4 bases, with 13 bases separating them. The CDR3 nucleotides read TGTGCCAGCAGCTCCACAGGGTCCGGCTATGGCTACACCTTC. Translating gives CASSSTGSGYGYTF. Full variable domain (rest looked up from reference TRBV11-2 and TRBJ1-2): EAGVAQSPRYKIIEKRQSVAFWCNPISGHATLYWYQQILGQGPKLLIQFQNNGVVDDSQLPKDRFSAERLKGVDSTLKIQPAKLEDSAVYLCASSSTGSGYGYTFGSGTRLTVV.

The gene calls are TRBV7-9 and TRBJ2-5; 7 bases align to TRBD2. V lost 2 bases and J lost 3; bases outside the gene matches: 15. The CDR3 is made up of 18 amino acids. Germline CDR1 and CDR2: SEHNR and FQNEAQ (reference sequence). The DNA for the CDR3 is TGTGCCAGCAGCTTAAGACTAGCTAACGGCGAACACAAAGAGACCCAGTACTTC. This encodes CASSLRLANGEHKETQYF.

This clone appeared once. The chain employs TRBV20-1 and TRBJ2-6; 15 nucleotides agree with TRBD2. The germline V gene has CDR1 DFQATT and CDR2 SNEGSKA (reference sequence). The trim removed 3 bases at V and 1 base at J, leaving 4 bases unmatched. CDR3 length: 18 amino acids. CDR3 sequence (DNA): TGCAGTGCTAGTTTTGGACTAGCGGGAGGGTCTGGGGCCAACGTCCTGACTTTC. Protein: CSASFGLAGGSGANVLTF.

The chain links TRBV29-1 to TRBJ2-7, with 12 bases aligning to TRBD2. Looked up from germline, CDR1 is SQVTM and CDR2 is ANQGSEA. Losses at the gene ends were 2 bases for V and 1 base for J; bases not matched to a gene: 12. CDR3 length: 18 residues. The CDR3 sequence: CSVETGTSGRPRSYEQYF. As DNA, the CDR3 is TGCAGCGTTGAAACCGGGACTAGCGGGCGGCCGAGATCCTACGAGCAGTACTTC.